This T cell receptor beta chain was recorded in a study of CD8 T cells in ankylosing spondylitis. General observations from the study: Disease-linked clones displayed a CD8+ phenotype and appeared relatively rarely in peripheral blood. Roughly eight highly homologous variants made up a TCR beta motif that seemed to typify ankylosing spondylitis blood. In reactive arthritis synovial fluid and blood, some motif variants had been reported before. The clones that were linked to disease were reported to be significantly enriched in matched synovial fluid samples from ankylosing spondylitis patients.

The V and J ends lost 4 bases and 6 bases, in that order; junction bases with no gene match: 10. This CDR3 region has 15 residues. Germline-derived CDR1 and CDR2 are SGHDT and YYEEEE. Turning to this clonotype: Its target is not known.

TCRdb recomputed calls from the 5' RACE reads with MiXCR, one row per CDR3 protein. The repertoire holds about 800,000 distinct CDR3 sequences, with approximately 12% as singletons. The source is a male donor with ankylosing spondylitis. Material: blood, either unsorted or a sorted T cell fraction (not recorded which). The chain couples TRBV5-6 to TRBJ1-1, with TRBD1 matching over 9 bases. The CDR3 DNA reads TGTGCCAGCAGCCAATATACCGGGACAGGGTCTGAAGCTTTCTTT. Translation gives CASSQYTGTGSEAFF.